The clone carrying this T cell receptor (beta chain) was seen only a few times. Its antigen is not known. The data stem from a study of OX40 agonist ivuxolimab in advanced cancers. For the study at large: An agonistic human IgG2 monoclonal antibody against OX40 (CD134) was given. Among those treated, three patients had partial responses, one with hepatocellular carcinoma and two with cutaneous melanoma. Overall study findings and caveats: Individuals who were partial responders at 0.1-3.0 mg/kg had clonal expansion that ranked among the lowest.

Per germline, CDR1 LGHNA and CDR2 YSLEER. J was trimmed by 2 bases and V by 4 bases; bases with no gene match: 12. This CDR3 comprises 17 residues. Repertoires were generated with immunoSEQ multiplex PCR, while TCRdb's copy carries only in-frame clones and drops some. Of about 48,000 clones listed, 84% are singletons. The chain combines TRBV4-3 with TRBJ2-7; 9 bases are shared with TRBD2. Sequencing was performed on CD4+ or CD8+ T cells sorted from blood, taken in a trial of the OX40 agonist ivuxolimab. The TCR comes from an adult with an advanced solid tumor such as melanoma, head and neck, liver or kidney cancer. CDR3 in DNA: TGCGCCAGCAGCCCATCCACCTTCGCTAGCGGGACCTACGAGCAGTACTTC. Protein sequence: CASSPSTFASGTYEQYF.